Listed below are T cell receptor beta chains from one sample, sequenced in a study of early T cells in non-severe SARS-CoV-2 infection. TCRdb re-derived calls from the 5' RACE reads in MiXCR, one entry per CDR3 protein. The sample carries fewer than 75,000 distinct CDR3 sequences, roughly a fifth recorded once. The sequenced sample was whole blood, obtained at baseline. These receptors originate from an adult who was a healthcare worker with PCR-confirmed SARS-CoV-2 infection or an uninfected control (not recorded which). Both conserved end residues are part of each CDR3. A D gene is named only where the DNA matches it firmly. Not every row has a clone size; where given, it reads once, few, many or a size class.

size,V,D,J,DNA,CDR3
few,TRBV14,.,TRBJ2-1,TGTGCCAGCAGCCAAGAAATGGGTGGAGCTACATACAATGAGCAGTTCTTC,CASSQEMGGATYNEQFF
.,TRBV2,.,TRBJ2-7,TGTGCCAGCAGTCTCCAGGGGAGCTCCTACGAGCAGTACTTC,CASSLQGSSYEQYF
.,TRBV15,TRBD2,TRBJ2-1,TGTGCCACCAGCACTAACAATTTAGCGGGGGCTTACAATGAGCAGTTCTTC,CATSTNNLAGAYNEQFF
.,TRBV7-9,.,TRBJ1-5,TGTGCCAGCAGCTTTGACACCTACGATTTTCAGCCCCAGCATTTT,CASSFDTYDFQPQHF
.,TRBV5-4,.,TRBJ2-3,TGTGCCAGCAGCTTGTCAAGGGAAGATACGCAGTATTTT,CASSLSREDTQYF
many,TRBV27,.,TRBJ2-3,TGTGCCAGCAGTTTAAGGGGGGGCCAAACAGATACGCAGTATTTT,CASSLRGGQTDTQYF
.,TRBV2,.,TRBJ1-5,TGTGCCAGCAGCACAGGGCAAGGACAGCCCCAGCATTTT,CASSTGQGQPQHF
few,TRBV7-9,.,TRBJ2-3,TGTGCCAGCGCAGGGGCCAGAGGCACAGATACGCAGTATTTT,CASAGARGTDTQYF
many,TRBV7-9,.,TRBJ2-7,TGTGCCAGCAGCGCTAGCCGGGGGATAATCTACGAGCAGTACTTC,CASSASRGIIYEQYF
few,TRBV29-1,.,TRBJ1-2,TGCAGCGTTGACGGGGCGGACTATGGCTACACCTTC,CSVDGADYGYTF
.,TRBV4-1,.,TRBJ2-1,TGCGCCAGCAGCCAAGACAGGATAAGGCGAAATGAGCAGTTCTTC,CASSQDRIRRNEQFF
.,TRBV5-5,.,TRBJ1-1,TGTGCCAGCAGCGTCGGTAGGAGGCCCAACACTGAAGCTTTCTTT,CASSVGRRPNTEAFF
few,TRBV9,.,TRBJ2-3,TGTGCCAGCAGCGTAGCTGGGGCAGCCAGCACAGATACGCAGTATTTT,CASSVAGAASTDTQYF
many,TRBV2,.,TRBJ1-1,TGTGCCAGCAGTGAGGGGGGCGTGAACACTGAAGCTTTCTTT,CASSEGGVNTEAFF
.,TRBV19,.,TRBJ2-1,TGTGCCAGTAGTATCGAGGGCAGCTCCTACAATGAGCAGTTCTTC,CASSIEGSSYNEQFF
.,TRBV12-3/TRBV12-4,TRBD2,TRBJ2-5,TGTGCCAGCAGTTTTTTCCCTAGCGGGGTTGAGACCCAGTACTTC,CASSFFPSGVETQYF
many,TRBV12-3/TRBV12-4,TRBD1,TRBJ2-7,TGTGCCAGCAGTTTGGAACAGGGGGCGTATGAGCAGTACTTC,CASSLEQGAYEQYF
once,TRBV3-1,TRBD2,TRBJ2-1,TGTGCCAGCAGCCAACAGCACCGGACTAGCGGATCCTACAATGAGCAGTTCTTC,CASSQQHRTSGSYNEQFF
.,TRBV10-1,.,TRBJ2-7,TGCGCCAGCAGTCCCTCGTCCCAGACTGCCACCTACGAGCAGTACTTC,CASSPSSQTATYEQYF
many,TRBV7-9,.,TRBJ2-7,TGTGCCAGCAGCTCACTAGGGTACGAGCAGTACTTC,CASSSLGYEQYF
few,TRBV29-1,TRBD2,TRBJ2-3,TGCAGCGTCCCTAAAGAGCGGGGGGGTGGGACAGATACGCAGTATTTT,CSVPKERGGGTDTQYF
.,TRBV20-1,.,TRBJ1-6,TGCAGTGCTAGAGATCCTCTCGGCGGGGGGGATTCACCCCTCCACTTT,CSARDPLGGGDSPLHF
.,TRBV7-3,TRBD2,TRBJ2-3,TGTGCCAGCAGTCCTAGCGGTCCCACAGATACGCAGTATTTT,CASSPSGPTDTQYF
few,TRBV6-6,.,TRBJ2-1,TGTGCCAGCCAACCCCTAAGCTCCTACAATGAGCAGTTCTTC,CASQPLSSYNEQFF
.,TRBV11-2,TRBD1,TRBJ2-7,TGTGCCAGCAGCTTAGGTTCAGGGGGATACGAGCAGTACTTC,CASSLGSGGYEQYF
few,TRBV7-2,TRBD1,TRBJ2-5,TGTGCCAGCAGCCCACAGGGGGCCCAAGAGACCCAGTACTTC,CASSPQGAQETQYF
.,TRBV10-2,.,TRBJ2-1,TGCGCCAGCAGTGAAGTAAACGTCTACAATGAGCAGTTCTTC,CASSEVNVYNEQFF
few,TRBV19,.,TRBJ2-3,TGTGCCAGTAGTATGGAGGGGGGCCTCACAGATACGCAGTATTTT,CASSMEGGLTDTQYF
few,TRBV3-1,TRBD2,TRBJ2-7,TGTGCCAGCAGCCCGGTCGGGGGAGGGTCCTACGAGCAGTACTTC,CASSPVGGGSYEQYF
.,TRBV6-1,.,TRBJ1-4,TGTGCCAGCAGGGGGGTTGCCGGGGGTGAAAAACTGTTTTTT,CASRGVAGGEKLFF
.,TRBV20-1,.,TRBJ2-1,TGCAGTGCTAGAAAGCAGGGGTTGAACTACAATGAGCAGTTCTTC,CSARKQGLNYNEQFF